The next 32 T cell receptor beta chains were all read from a single sample in a study of sequential checkpoint blockade in melanoma. Sequencing used immunoSEQ multiplex PCR; TCRdb keeps in-frame clones, though not all of them. In the table there are some 40,000 clones, about 30% of which are singletons. As to treatment: randomized to nivolumab then ipilimumab (arm A) or the reverse (arm B). The sequenced sample was tumor tissue (inferred from file names), obtained from a patient given nivolumab and ipilimumab in sequence. These receptors originate from a human donor with melanoma.

This clone was recorded a few times. The chain combines TRBV6-8 with TRBJ2-5; 10 bases agree with TRBD2. Losses at the gene ends were 8 bases for V and 7 bases for J; bases not matched to a gene: 10. The CDR3 is 14 residues long. Per the germline V gene, CDR1 is MNHGY and CDR2 is SAAAGT. Here the CDR3 reads CASGSSGGSGTQYF. In DNA, the CDR3 is TGTGCCAGCGGATCTAGCGGGGGTTCAGGGACCCAGTACTTC.

J is TRBJ1-2 and V is TRBV11-3, with TRBD1 matching over 11 bases. Germline V gene sequence: CDR1 SGHNT, CDR2 YENEEA. V was clipped by 7 bases and J by 7 bases; unmatched bases: 14. This CDR3 has 16 amino acids. Here the CDR3 reads CASTPIGQGAQRGYTF. The CDR3, as DNA: TGTGCCAGCACCCCGATCGGACAGGGGGCGCAACGTGGCTACACCTTC.

In its sample, this clone was seen many times. The rearrangement uses TRBV11-3 and TRBJ2-3, with D tentatively TRBD2 (6 bases). V lost 5 bases and J 2 bases, leaving 14 bases between the germline ends. Germline CDR1 is SGHNT and CDR2 is YENEEA. This CDR3 is 15 amino acids long. CDR3 sequence (DNA): TGTGCCAGCAGCCCCGGGACTCCCTTCACAGATACGCAGTATTTT. Protein: CASSPGTPFTDTQYF.

This clone was counted between two and nine times. V and J are TRBV6-8 and TRBJ1-6, with a possible D match to TRBD1 (6 bases). V lost 4 bases and J 4 bases, leaving 17 bases between the germline ends. This CDR3 contains 17 residues. The germline V gene has CDR1 MNHGY and CDR2 SAAAGT. For the CDR3, the DNA is TGTGCCAGCAGTTCTATCCCCGGACAGAATTATAATTCACCCCTCCACTTT. Translating it yields CASSSIPGQNYNSPLHF.

This clone was counted between two and nine times. The chain joins TRBV9 to TRBJ2-1, with D perhaps matching TRBD1 (6 bases). The germline CDR1 and CDR2 sequences are SGDLS and YYNGEE. The V gene lost 6 bases and the J gene lost 9 bases, with 13 bases spanning the gap. This CDR3 is 12 amino acids long. CDR3 sequence (DNA): TGTGCCAGCATTACACAGGGTTCTGAGCAGTTCTTC. Protein sequence: CASITQGSEQFF.

V usage is TRBV18 and J usage is TRBJ2-1, with a tentative D call TRBD2 (6 bases). The germline V and J ends were trimmed by 6 bases and 4 bases, with 13 bases remaining between them. The CDR3 length is 14 residues. Looked up from germline, CDR1 is KGHSH and CDR2 is LQKENI. DNA of the CDR3: TGTGCCAGCTCGTATGACGGGAGTTACAATGAGCAGTTCTTC. This gives the protein CASSYDGSYNEQFF.

The V gene is TRBV28, the J gene TRBJ2-7; D not resolved. This CDR3 region has 19 residues. Germline V gene lookup returns CDR1 MDHEN and CDR2 SYDVKM. V dropped 2 bases and J dropped 0 bases, with 23 bases sitting between them. In DNA form, the CDR3 reads TGTGCCAGCAGTTTACCCCGCACTCAGCGAAGGATTAGCTCCTACGAGCAGTACTTC. Its translation is CASSLPRTQRRISSYEQYF.

This clone was counted between two and nine times. The chain joins TRBV28 to TRBJ2-1, with D possibly TRBD1 on 6 matching bases. CDR3 length equals 14 residues. Looked up from germline, CDR1 is MDHEN and CDR2 is SYDVKM. The V and J ends lost 9 bases and 7 bases respectively, with 19 bases between them. CDR3 loop: CASSGQLGTNEQFF. In nucleotides, the CDR3 is TGTGCCAGTTCCGGACAGTTAGGAACAAATGAGCAGTTCTTC.

The V call is TRBV30, the J call TRBJ2-7; 8 nucleotides align to TRBD1. The CDR3 is made up of 13 amino acids. Germline lookup yields CDR1 GTSNPN and CDR2 SVGIG (reference sequence). V lost 3 bases to trimming and J lost 3 bases; unmatched junction nucleotides: 4. The CDR3: CAWSLGQGYEQYF. The CDR3 DNA follows: TGTGCCTGGAGCCTAGGACAGGGCTACGAGCAGTACTTC.

The chain joins TRBV11-3 to TRBJ2-1; D unclear. The CDR3 covers 18 residues. The germline V gene encodes CDR1 SGHNT and CDR2 YENEEA. V was pared by 5 bases and J by 0 bases, with 20 bases between. CDR3 region: CASSPRNLVPSSYNEQFF. The CDR3, as DNA: TGTGCCAGCAGCCCGAGGAACTTAGTTCCTAGCTCCTACAATGAGCAGTTCTTC.

J is TRBJ2-3 and V is TRBV6-8; 10 positions match TRBD2. The CDR3 is made up of 16 amino acids. Germline CDR1 is MNHGY and CDR2 is SAAAGT. The junction had 9 bases not matched to a gene; V was cut back by 5 bases and J by 4 bases. The CDR3 spells CASSLLGSGRPDTQYF. DNA of the CDR3: TGTGCCAGCAGTCTTCTTGGTAGCGGGAGGCCAGATACGCAGTATTTT.

The V call is TRBV19, the J call TRBJ2-5; 7 nucleotides match TRBD1. V was clipped by 9 bases and J by 4 bases; unmatched bases: 14. The CDR3 contains 15 residues. Germline CDR1 reads LNHDA; CDR2 reads SQIVND (reference sequence). The CDR3 loop reads CASGRKDRSTETQYF. DNA for the CDR3: TGTGCCAGCGGGCGAAAGGACAGGTCTACAGAGACCCAGTACTTC.

This chain uses TRBV18 with TRBJ2-1, with D uncertain. Germline lookup yields CDR1 KGHSH and CDR2 LQKENI. With 7 bases removed from V and 9 bases from J, the gap between germline ends came to 13 bases. This CDR3 spans 12 amino acids. The CDR3 loop reads CASWSGFGEQFF. CDR3 in DNA: TGTGCCAGCTGGTCCGGGTTTGGTGAGCAGTTCTTC.

The V gene is TRBV30, the J gene TRBJ1-5; the match to TRBD1 covers 7 bases. The CDR3 loop spans 13 amino acids. Germline V gene lookup returns CDR1 GTSNPN and CDR2 SVGIG (reference sequence). The V and J ends lost 8 bases and 4 bases, in that order; junction bases with no gene match: 8. The CDR3 nucleotides read TGTGCCCGTTATCTACAGGGGAATCAGCCCCAGCATTTT. Residues: CARYLQGNQPQHF.

The chain employs TRBV28 and TRBJ2-7; 10 bases map to TRBD2. CDR1 and CDR2 from the germline V gene are MDHEN and SYDVKM. V was clipped by 6 bases and J by 2 bases; unmatched bases: 4. This CDR3 has 14 amino acids. The CDR3 reads CASSRTSGTYEQYF. CDR3 bases: TGTGCCAGCAGCCGGACTAGCGGTACCTACGAGCAGTACTTC.

This clone has just a few counts. CDR3 residues: CASSLGRYTDTQYF. In nucleotides, the CDR3 is TGCGCCAGCAGCTTGGGGCGGTACACAGATACGCAGTATTTT. V gene TRBV5-1 combines with J gene TRBJ2-3; the D is unclear. CDR1 SGHRS and CDR2 YFSETQ come from the germline V gene. This CDR3 spans 14 amino acids. Deletions cut 0 bases from V and 2 bases from J, with 7 bases between.

This clone was picked up a small number of times. The J gene is TRBJ1-2, the V gene TRBV6-8; D is perhaps TRBD1 (5 bases). Germline-derived CDR1 and CDR2 are MNHGY and SAAAGT. The CDR3 covers 15 residues. V was pared by 5 bases and J by 0 bases, with 13 bases between. CDR3 loop: CASSGPGTSNYGYTF. CDR3 DNA: TGTGCCAGCAGTGGACCGGGGACGTCTAACTATGGCTACACCTTC.

The genes are TRBV5-1 and TRBJ2-5; D possibly matches TRBD1 or TRBD2 (5 bases each). CDR1 SGHRS and CDR2 YFSETQ come from the germline V gene. The ends were cut back, 4 bases at V and 2 bases at J, with 12 bases in the middle. The CDR3 consists of 14 residues. As DNA, the CDR3 is TGCGCCAGCAGCCACGGGACCCCACAAGAGACCCAGTACTTC. Amino acids: CASSHGTPQETQYF.

This clone was seen many times. The V call is TRBV11-3, the J call TRBJ2-3; no reliable D call. The V gene lost 4 bases and the J gene lost 1 base, with 12 bases spanning the gap. The CDR3 totals 15 residues. Germline assignment: CDR1 SGHNT and CDR2 YENEEA. CDR3 residues: CASSSPHAGTDTQYF. CDR3 bases: TGTGCCAGCAGCTCTCCCCACGCGGGCACAGATACGCAGTATTTT.

The chain recombines TRBV12-1 with TRBJ1-1; TRBD1 was called by the table and not checked on the DNA. TRBV12-1 has pseudogene status. The CDR3 has 16 residues. DNA for the CDR3: TGTGCCAGCAGCTCGGGACAGTCGGGGATGAACACTGAAGCTTTCTTT. Its protein is CASSSGQSGMNTEAFF.

This clone was counted a few times. This CDR3 is CASSHSAGESYEQYF. CDR3 nucleotide sequence: TGCGCCAGCAGCCACTCTGCGGGGGAGTCCTACGAGCAGTACTTC. This chain joins TRBV1 and TRBJ2-7; the D call TRBD2 from the table was never checked on the DNA. TRBV1 is recorded as a pseudogene. This CDR3 is built from 15 residues.

The J gene is TRBJ2-7, the V gene TRBV5-1, with 9 bases identical to TRBD2. The CDR3 consists of 17 residues. Germline values: CDR1 SGHRS, CDR2 YFSETQ. With 9 bases clipped from V and 2 bases from J, the junction kept 18 bases outside the gene matches. The chain's CDR3 is CATYRGSGRKETYEQYF. CDR3 DNA sequence: TGCGCCACTTACAGGGGCAGCGGGAGGAAGGAAACCTACGAGCAGTACTTC.

This clone has more than one count but fewer than ten. This chain links TRBV6-8 with TRBJ1-5; D is unresolved. This CDR3 is 16 amino acids long. Trimming removed 8 bases at V and 4 bases at J, with 21 bases between. In germline, CDR1 is MNHGY, CDR2 SAAAGT. CDR3 amino acids: CASVRVAPKENQPQHF. The CDR3 DNA reads as TGTGCCAGCGTAAGGGTGGCTCCAAAGGAAAATCAGCCCCAGCATTTT.

The chain couples TRBV2 to TRBJ2-3; 7 bases agree with TRBD1. CDR1 is SNHLY and CDR2 is FYNNEI in the germline V gene. V trimming: 5 bases; J trimming: 1 base; junction bases outside the gene matches: 3. This CDR3 region has 14 residues. The CDR3 spells CASSPQGRTDTQYF. In DNA, the CDR3 is TGTGCCAGCAGTCCACAGGGGCGCACAGATACGCAGTATTTT.

V usage is TRBV19 and J usage is TRBJ1-2; D may be TRBD1 (5 bases). Germline V gene sequence: CDR1 LNHDA, CDR2 SQIVND (reference sequence). V lost 3 bases and J 8 bases, leaving 16 bases between the germline ends. The CDR3 totals 14 residues. Here the CDR3 DNA reads TGTGCCAGTAGTATGACCCAAACAGGAGGCGGCTACACCTTC. It yields the protein CASSMTQTGGGYTF.

The chain joins TRBV14 to TRBJ1-2, with 7 bases matching TRBD1. Germline-derived CDR1 and CDR2 are SGHDN and FVKESK. V was pared by 4 bases and J by 6 bases, with 5 bases of the junction left unmatched. The CDR3 sequence is 13 residues long. CDR3 bases: TGTGCCAGCAGCCCCCGGACAGGTGATGGCTACACCTTC. As protein: CASSPRTGDGYTF.

This rearrangement joins TRBV19 to TRBJ2-7; 11 bases agree with TRBD2. CDR3 length: 15 amino acids. Germline CDR1 is LNHDA and CDR2 is SQIVND (reference sequence). With 7 bases clipped from V and 3 bases from J, the junction kept 8 bases outside the gene matches. In DNA, the CDR3 is TGTGCCAGTACCCCCCCCGGGACTAGCGGCTACGAGCAGTACTTC. Its translation is CASTPPGTSGYEQYF.

The rearrangement uses TRBV6-8 and TRBJ2-7, with 7 bases that match TRBD1. V trimming: 7 bases; J trimming: 3 bases; junction bases outside the gene matches: 12. Germline CDR1 MNHGY, CDR2 SAAAGT. The CDR3 length is 15 residues. CDR3 sequence reads: CASTELGTEFYEQYF. The CDR3 nucleotides are TGTGCCAGCACCGAACTCGGGACAGAGTTCTACGAGCAGTACTTC.

The V gene is TRBV2, the J gene TRBJ1-3, with D perhaps TRBD1 (6 bases). The CDR3 has 15 amino acids. V lost 3 bases and J 4 bases, leaving 13 bases between the germline ends. Germline loops: CDR1 SNHLY, CDR2 FYNNEI. CDR3 bases: TGTGCCAGCAGTGATCCGGGGGCAGGGGGAAACACCATATATTTT. Protein sequence: CASSDPGAGGNTIYF.

This clone was observed many times. J is TRBJ2-5 and V is TRBV11-3; 9 nucleotides align to TRBD2. This CDR3 contains 15 residues. The germline V gene encodes CDR1 SGHNT and CDR2 YENEEA. V dropped 4 bases and J dropped 4; count of bases not matched to a gene: 7. The CDR3 DNA reads as TGTGCCAGCAGCTCCGTCGGCGGGGGGGGAGAGACCCAGTACTTC. Its protein product is CASSSVGGGGETQYF.

CDR3 DNA: TGCAGCACCTTCGGACAGGGGGCGGCTGGGGCCAACGTCCTGACTTTC. Amino acids: CSTFGQGAAGANVLTF. The J gene is TRBJ2-6, the V gene TRBV29-1; 11 bases are shared with TRBD1. Losses at the gene ends were 8 bases for V and 2 bases for J; bases not matched to a gene: 8. This CDR3 spans 16 amino acids. CDR1 is SQVTM, CDR2 ANQGSEA, per germline.

The chain combines TRBV18 with TRBJ2-2, with 10 nucleotides matching TRBD1. The CDR3 spans 17 residues. The germline V gene has CDR1 KGHSH and CDR2 LQKENI. V shed 5 bases and J 4 bases; nucleotides not matched to a gene: 10. The CDR3 region has the DNA TGTGCCAGCTCATCGAATACGGGACAGGGGAGCACCGGGGAGCTGTTTTTT. Residues: CASSSNTGQGSTGELFF.